The source of this TCR beta chain is a study of OX40 agonist ivuxolimab in advanced cancers. Study overall: Enrolled patients in dose escalation had cancers that were hepatocellular carcinoma, melanoma, renal cell or head and neck cancer. Study results and limitations: Within 6 weeks, CD4+ and CD8+ blood T cells expanded clonally at 0.1 to 3.0 mg/kg. Low levels of normalized T-cell clonal expansion also appeared in some nonresponders.

Points on this clone: Antigen: not known.

Assay used: immunoSEQ multiplex PCR; TCRdb lists only in-frame clones, some missing. The sample contains 45,000 to 55,000 clones, around 80% of which appear only once. Trimming pared 0 bases from V and 7 bases from J, leaving 14 bases between. Germline loops: CDR1 SGDLS, CDR2 YYNGEE. This CDR3 contains 15 residues. The V gene is TRBV9, the J gene TRBJ1-5, with TRBD1 as a possible D gene (5 bases). The sequence was obtained from an adult with an advanced solid tumor such as melanoma, head and neck, liver or kidney cancer. The sequenced sample was CD4+ or CD8+ T cells sorted from blood, obtained in a trial of the OX40 agonist ivuxolimab. The CDR3 nucleotides read TGTGCCAGCAGCGTAGAAGGGTCGGGGGTGCAGCCCCAGCATTTT. This encodes CASSVEGSGVQPQHF.